The 18 T cell receptor beta chains presented below share a single source sample, sequenced in a study of blood T cells in healthy people across ages. Sample-barcoded 5' priming and a J-beta primer mix drove a second PCR of roughly 7 to 11 cycles. TCRdb ran MiXCR on the 5' RACE reads and lists one entry per CDR3 protein. The sample consists of around 500,000 distinct CDR3 sequences, under 55% of them appearing once. Material: blood. The receptor set was obtained from a man older than 75 in good health.

The V gene is TRBV15, the J gene TRBJ1-6, with D perhaps TRBD1 (5 bases). The V gene's germline CDR1 is LNHNV and CDR2 YYDKDF (reference sequence). The CDR3 is 14 amino acids. Trimming pared 1 base from V and 11 bases from J, leaving 12 bases between. CDR3 protein: CATSRVGGEPPLHF. In DNA, the CDR3 is TGTGCCACCAGCAGAGTTGGGGGAGAGCCACCCCTCCACTTT.

The chain combines TRBV5-1 with TRBJ2-7; 7 bases align to TRBD1. With V trimmed by 4 bases and J by 4 bases, 11 bases remained unmatched. Germline V gene sequence: CDR1 SGHRS, CDR2 YFSETQ. This CDR3 is 15 amino acids long. CDR3 loop: CASSQRQGLQYEQYF. CDR3 bases: TGCGCCAGCAGCCAAAGACAGGGTCTCCAATACGAGCAGTACTTC.

The chain joins TRBV9 to TRBJ2-1; D is perhaps TRBD2 (5 bases). This CDR3 has 12 residues. Germline assignment: CDR1 SGDLS and CDR2 YYNGEE. The ends were cut back, 0 bases at V and 13 bases at J, with 11 bases in the middle. CDR3 nucleotide sequence: TGTGCCAGCAGCGTAGGAGGGTCTATTCAGTTCTTC. Protein: CASSVGGSIQFF.

This clonotype was picked up one time. V gene TRBV7-2 combines with J gene TRBJ2-6; D assignment may be TRBD1 or TRBD2 (6 bases each). The CDR3 totals 15 residues. Germline V gene lookup returns CDR1 SGHTA and CDR2 FQGNSA. Between the trimmed V and J ends, which lost 5 bases and 2 bases, there was a span of 10 bases. The CDR3 here is CASSPGAAGANVLTF. The CDR3 DNA reads as TGTGCCAGCAGCCCGGGGGCAGCTGGGGCCAACGTCCTGACTTTC.

This sequence joins TRBV2 and TRBJ2-4; D ambiguous. Judging by the DNA end, TRBJ2-7 fits better; the J call may be wrong. Per the germline V gene, CDR1 is SNHLY and CDR2 is FYNNEI. This CDR3 is built from 10 residues. CDR3 protein: CASSVFEQYF. The CDR3 DNA sequence: TGTGCCAGCAGTGTCTTCGAGCAGTACTTC.

This clonotype has only a few counts. The chain has TRBV29-1 and TRBJ2-1, with unresolved D. The CDR3 covers 15 residues. Deletions cut 4 bases from V and 0 bases from J, with 13 bases between. Germline lookup yields CDR1 SQVTM and CDR2 ANQGSEA. The CDR3 reads CSVARLPSSYNEQFF. CDR3 DNA: TGCAGCGTTGCTAGGCTTCCAAGCTCCTACAATGAGCAGTTCTTC.

As for this clonotype: A read error may produce the germline difference seen at one junction end. The rearrangement links TRBV20-1 to TRBJ1-3, with D possibly TRBD1 on 5 matching bases. Germline V CDR1 and CDR2: DFQATT, SNEGSKA (reference sequence). This CDR3 comprises 14 residues. CDR3 loop: CSARLTGAGNTIYF. In DNA form, the CDR3 reads TGCAGCGCTAGACTTACGGGGGCTGGAAACACCATATATTTT.

This clonotype was picked up a small number of times. This chain uses TRBV5-1 with TRBJ2-7; D is unclear. V lost 0 bases and J 0 bases, leaving 7 bases between the germline ends. From germline, CDR1 is SGHRS and CDR2 YFSETQ. This CDR3 spans 14 amino acids. The CDR3 DNA reads TGCGCCAGCAGCTTGGCCGACCCCTCCTACGAGCAGTACTTC. Amino acids: CASSLADPSYEQYF.

This clonotype has only a few counts. The V gene is TRBV30, the J gene TRBJ2-3; possible D gene TRBD1, 5 bases. Germline V gene sequence: CDR1 GTSNPN, CDR2 SVGIG (reference sequence). The CDR3 contains 14 residues. Trimming cost V 4 bases and J 4 bases, with 15 bases left between them. CDR3 sequence: CAWKGGLGADTQYF. CDR3 sequence (DNA): TGTGCCTGGAAGGGCGGTCTAGGGGCAGATACGCAGTATTTT. Full variable domain (rest looked up from reference TRBV30 and TRBJ2-3): SQTIHQWPATLVQPVGSPLSLECTVEGTSNPNLYWYRQAAGRGLQLLFYSVGIGQISSEVPQNLSASRPQDRQFILSSKKLLLSDSGFYLCAWKGGLGADTQYFGPGTRLTVL.

The chain employs TRBV12-3 or TRBV12-4 and TRBJ2-5; TRBD1 agrees at 7 bases. The CDR3 length is 14 residues. V was clipped by 6 bases and J by 0 bases; unmatched bases: 4. CDR3 nucleotide sequence: TGTGCCAGCAGGGGGGACAGCAACCAAGAGACCCAGTACTTC. The encoded protein is CASRGDSNQETQYF.

The V gene is TRBV7-2, the J gene TRBJ2-7; TRBD2 matches at 9 bases. The V segment lost 1 base and the J segment 6 bases; nucleotides outside the gene matches: 7. The CDR3 extends over 15 amino acids. Germline-derived CDR1 and CDR2 are SGHTA and FQGNSA. The CDR3 protein is CASSLVGGGAGEQYF. In DNA, the CDR3 is TGTGCCAGCAGCTTAGTAGGCGGGGGGGCCGGCGAGCAGTACTTC.

This chain connects TRBV7-3 to TRBJ2-5, with 7 bases identical to TRBD1. CDR1 SGHTA and CDR2 FQGTGA come from the germline V gene. The trim removed 4 bases at V and 4 bases at J, leaving 3 bases unmatched. This CDR3 has 13 amino acids. The CDR3 DNA follows: TGTGCCAGCAGCTCTAACAGGGGAGAGACCCAGTACTTC. Residues: CASSSNRGETQYF.

With regard to this clonotype: A read error is possible here, since a much larger clone lies one base away. This sequence joins TRBV6-6 and TRBJ2-1; 7 bases map to TRBD1. Germline lookup yields CDR1 MNHNY and CDR2 SVGAGI (reference sequence). V lost 8 bases to trimming and J lost 2 bases; unmatched junction nucleotides: 9. The CDR3 runs to 15 residues. The CDR3 bases are TGTGCCAGCGGTTTACAGGGGAACACCTACAATGAGCAGTTCTTC. Translated: CASGLQGNTYNEQFF.

The rearrangement uses TRBV9 and TRBJ1-1; 8 positions agree with TRBD1. The CDR3 consists of 14 residues. Germline V CDR1 and CDR2: SGDLS, YYNGEE. The V and J ends lost 6 bases and 1 base, in that order; junction bases with no gene match: 5. The CDR3 reads CASTTGGSNTEAFF. DNA for the CDR3: TGTGCCAGCACCACAGGGGGATCGAACACTGAAGCTTTCTTT.

The chain has TRBV20-1 and TRBJ2-7; D perhaps matches TRBD2 (6 bases). From germline, CDR1 is DFQATT and CDR2 SNEGSKA (reference sequence). V lost 7 bases, J lost 2 bases, and 15 bases lay in between. The CDR3 consists of 13 residues. This chain's CDR3 is CSVVGGLAYEQYF. The CDR3 DNA follows: TGCAGTGTCGTCGGGGGACTTGCCTACGAGCAGTACTTC.

This sequence joins TRBV6-2 or TRBV6-3 and TRBJ2-1; perhaps D is TRBD1 or TRBD2 (5 bases each). The J call is in doubt because the DNA end fits TRBJ2-7 better. The CDR3 sequence is 17 residues long. Germline CDR1 reads MNHEY; CDR2 reads SVGEGT. The CDR3 nucleotides are TGTGCCAGCAGTTGGGCCCCTGGGACCGGCTCCTACAATGAGCAGTACTTC. It is translated as CASSWAPGTGSYNEQYF.

The CDR3 loop reads CASSLGLAGGLWETQYF. CDR3 in DNA: TGTGCCAGCAGCTTGGGACTAGCGGGAGGCCTTTGGGAGACCCAGTACTTC. This chain links TRBV7-2 with TRBJ2-5, with 15 bases fitting TRBD2. Germline assignment: CDR1 SGHTA and CDR2 FQGNSA. This CDR3 comprises 17 residues. After removal of 3 bases from V and 5 bases from J, the junction contained 7 bases not matched to a gene.

In regard to this clonotype: At one end the junction does not follow the germline gene, possibly because of a read error. This CDR3 reads CASSERTGTDTQYF. The CDR3 DNA follows: TGTGCCAGCAGTGAACGGACAGGCACGGATACGCAGTATTTT. The V call is TRBV25-1, the J call TRBJ2-3, with TRBD1 matching 7 bases. CDR3 length: 14 amino acids. Looked up from germline, CDR1 is MGHDK and CDR2 is SYGVNS.